This T cell receptor beta chain was recorded in a study of blood T cell repertoires in COVID-19. In the study overall: There were acute and convalescent COVID-19 samples, and they came from the United States, Italy and Spain.

This CDR3 is 14 amino acids long. Germline CDR1 SQVTM, CDR2 ANQGSEA. With 2 bases removed from V and 1 base from J, the gap between germline ends came to 10 bases. Data came from immunoSEQ multiplex PCR; TCRdb stores just in-frame clones and leaves some out. The table has 200,000 to 250,000 clones, about 90% seen once. This TCR was recovered from a man aged 55 to 69 with acute or convalescent COVID-19. The specimen sequenced was peripheral blood. V usage is TRBV29-1 and J usage is TRBJ2-3; tentative D call: TRBD1 (5 bases). CDR3 loop: CSVEQIGGTDTQYF. In nucleotides, the CDR3 is TGCAGCGTTGAACAGATAGGGGGCACAGATACGCAGTATTTT.